This T cell receptor (beta chain) stems from a study of T cells in Graves' hyperthyroidism and ophthalmopathy. Study-wide findings and caveats: Classification by a 13 V-J model distinguished ophthalmopathy from stable hyperthyroidism.

RNA transcripts were the template for amplifying TCR beta CDR3 regions. TCR CDR3 regions were first amplified by RT-PCR with HTBI primers. TCRdb ran MiXCR on the multiplex PCR reads and lists one entry per CDR3 protein. Of about 700,000 distinct CDR3 sequences listed, 12% to 15% are singletons. Stable Graves' hyperthyroidism denoted no ophthalmopathy progression over 18 months. Diagnostic assessment was based on clinical symptoms, serum thyroxine and TRAb, thyroid ultrasound and orbital computed tomography. This clonotype occurred a few times. Antigen specificity is unknown. One junction end does not reproduce the germline sequence, and a read error may be involved. CDR3 size: 16 residues. Per germline, CDR1 SGHTS and CDR2 YDEGEE.

The V gene is TRBV5-8, the J gene TRBJ2-5; D not resolved. The source is a young woman with Graves' hyperthyroidism. The specimen was blood. The CDR3 here is CASSLFSPQYQGTQYF. In DNA, the CDR3 is TGTGCCAGCAGCTTGTTTTCTCCTCAATACCAAGGGACCCAGTACTTC. The entire variable domain, with the rest obtained from reference TRBV5-8 and TRBJ2-5, is as follows: EAGVTQSPTHLIKTRGQQATLRCSPISGHTSVYWYQQALGLGLQFLLWYDEGEERNRGNFPPRFSGRQFPNYSSELNVNALELEDSALYLCASSLFSPQYQGTQYFGPGTRLLVL.